The clone carrying this TCR beta chain was found a few times. Its target is unknown. This sample is part of a study of blood T cells in healthy people across ages. Study-level information: For every two T cells, template switching captured about one barcoded beta molecule. Findings and caveats of the study: Naive T cell percentage by flow cytometry tracked strongly with beta diversity.

The individuals who served as donors were healthy Caucasians living in Russia, aged about 6 to 100. CDR3 size: 16 residues. The V gene's germline CDR1 is LGHNA and CDR2 YNFKEQ. The J segment lost 1 base and the V segment lost 3 bases, leaving 6 bases of the junction unmatched. The authors ran a second PCR of roughly 6 to 11 cycles using a sample-barcoded 5' primer and a J-beta primer mix. CDR3-containing paired-end reads numbered at least 2.5 million in each sample. TCRdb re-called the 5' RACE reads with MiXCR, one entry per CDR3 protein. This table has 650,000 to 900,000 distinct CDR3 sequences, 60% to 80% appearing once.

Sample: blood. The rearrangement links TRBV4-2 to TRBJ1-5; 7 bases align to TRBD1. The source of this sequence is a man aged 30 to 45 in good health. CDR3: CASSQGLQGSNQPQHF. The CDR3 DNA sequence: TGTGCCAGCAGCCAGGGGTTACAGGGGAGCAATCAGCCCCAGCATTTT.